The 23 T cell receptor beta chains listed next were all sequenced from one sample in a study of T-cell reconstitution after alpha-beta-depleted transplantation in children. Preparation of the TCRbeta library was carried out with unique molecular identifiers. MiXCR was run by TCRdb on the PCR reads, yielding one entry per CDR3 protein. The sample contains hundreds of thousands of distinct CDR3 sequences, about 15% of which appear only once. The starting material was PBMCs, mostly from graft donor cells, obtained 360 days after TCRalphabeta/CD19-depleted stem cell transplant. These receptors were taken from a male patient aged 2-15 years who had a stem cell transplant for acute lymphoblastic leukemia, so the T cells may come from the graft donor.

The chain carries TRBV20-1 and TRBJ1-4; 10 bases map to TRBD1. The CDR3 contains 14 residues. With V trimmed by 3 bases and J by 7 bases, 5 bases remained unmatched. Germline values: CDR1 DFQATT, CDR2 SNEGSKA (reference sequence). CDR3 bases: TGCAGTGCTAGGGGAGGACAGGGGGGTGAAAAACTGTTTTTT. The encoded protein is CSARGGQGGEKLFF.

This chain links TRBV20-1 with TRBJ2-3, with D maybe TRBD2 (6 bases). The germline V gene has CDR1 DFQATT and CDR2 SNEGSKA (reference sequence). V dropped 4 bases and J dropped 0 bases, with 8 bases sitting between them. The length of the CDR3 is 13 residues. The CDR3 DNA sequence: TGCAGTGCTATAGCGGAGAGCACAGATACGCAGTATTTT. Translation: CSAIAESTDTQYF.

The chain joins TRBV15 to TRBJ2-7; D perhaps matches TRBD1 (7 bases). This CDR3 has 16 residues. The germline CDR1 and CDR2 sequences are LNHNV and YYDKDF (reference sequence). Trimming removed 0 bases at V and 2 bases at J, with 14 bases between. The CDR3 region has the DNA TGTGCCACCAGCAGAGATCGGCGGGACAGAGCCTACGAGCAGTACTTC. This sequence encodes CATSRDRRDRAYEQYF.

The chain employs TRBV2 and TRBJ2-1, with TRBD1 matching 8 bases. The CDR3 contains 15 residues. Per germline, CDR1 SNHLY and CDR2 FYNNEI. The trim removed 6 bases at V and 2 bases at J, leaving 6 bases unmatched. The CDR3 bases are TGTGCCAGCAGCGCCGGACAGGGCACCTACAATGAGCAGTTCTTC. This encodes CASSAGQGTYNEQFF.

The rearrangement uses TRBV4-2 and TRBJ2-7, with 8 positions matching TRBD1. The CDR3 length is 13 residues. CDR1 is LGHNA, CDR2 YNFKEQ, per germline. Trimming took 10 bases from V and 5 from J; bases not matched to a gene: 10. In nucleotides, the CDR3 is TGTGCCATGAGCCCAGGGGGCAGTAACGAGCAGTACTTC. Protein sequence: CAMSPGGSNEQYF.

The chain combines TRBV5-1 with TRBJ1-3, with D tentatively TRBD1 (5 bases). From germline, CDR1 is SGHRS and CDR2 YFSETQ. There are 16 residues in the CDR3. Trimming cost V 2 bases and J 1 base, with 13 bases left between them. The DNA of the CDR3 is TGCGCCAGCAGCTTTGAACCGACAGATTCTGGAAACACCATATATTTT. Its translation is CASSFEPTDSGNTIYF.

The chain is built from TRBV6-2 or TRBV6-3 and TRBJ2-6, with 10 bases matching TRBD1. Trimming removed 8 bases from V and 2 bases from J; junction bases left unmatched: 15. Per germline, CDR1 MNHEY and CDR2 SVGEGT. This CDR3 has 19 residues. As DNA, the CDR3 is TGTGCCAGCCGCAATCCACCGGGACAGGGGATTACTGGGGCCAACGTCCTGACTTTC. Encoded protein: CASRNPPGQGITGANVLTF.

This clonotype was found a few times. V and J are TRBV7-9 and TRBJ2-7; possibly TRBD1 for D (6 bases). Trimming shortened V by 4 bases and J by 2 bases, and 15 bases separated the two germline ends. The CDR3 extends over 15 amino acids. Germline V gene sequence: CDR1 SEHNR, CDR2 FQNEAQ (reference sequence). In DNA, the CDR3 is TGTGCCAGCAGCTCCACCACCGGACAGACCTACGAGCAGTACTTC. Translated: CASSSTTGQTYEQYF. Variable domain in full (rest from reference TRBV7-9 and TRBJ2-7): DTGVSQNPRHKITKRGQNVTFRCDPISEHNRLYWYRQTLGQGPEFLTYFQNEAQLEKSRLLSDRFSAERPKGSFSTLEIQRTEQGDSAMYLCASSSTTGQTYEQYFGPGTRLTVT.

This clonotype has a handful of counts. The chain links TRBV12-3 or TRBV12-4 to TRBJ2-1, with 12 bases lining up with TRBD1. V lost 6 bases and J lost 9; bases outside the gene matches: 12. The CDR3 length is 16 residues. CDR3 sequence (DNA): TGTGCCAGCAGCCGCGGGACAGGGGGCTTCTTAGGTGAGCAGTTCTTC. This sequence encodes CASSRGTGGFLGEQFF.

This clonotype appeared a few times. With a much larger clone just one base away, this may be a read error. This chain joins TRBV27 and TRBJ2-2, with D possibly called TRBD1 or TRBD2 (5 bases each). The germline V gene has CDR1 MNHEY and CDR2 SMNVEV (reference sequence). CDR3 length: 16 residues. CDR3 nucleotide sequence: TGTGCCAGCAGTTTTATAGGGGATCTTTACACCGGGAAGCTGTTTTTT. As protein: CASSFIGDLYTGKLFF.

CDR3 loop: CSASQGSDYGYTF. The CDR3 bases are TGCAGTGCTAGCCAGGGGTCGGACTATGGCTACACCTTC. V and J are TRBV20-1 and TRBJ1-2; possibly TRBD1 for D (6 bases). The V gene lost 3 bases and the J gene lost 3 bases, with 11 bases spanning the gap. The CDR3 totals 13 residues. The V gene's germline CDR1 is DFQATT and CDR2 SNEGSKA (reference sequence).

The chain carries TRBV12-3 or TRBV12-4 and TRBJ1-5; D remains unclear. The CDR3 covers 17 residues. V lost 0 bases to trimming and J lost 3 bases, with 15 bases between them. The CDR3 nucleotides are TGTGCCAGCAGTTTAGCGGGGTCCGCTGGTAACAATCAGCCCCAGCATTTT. The encoded protein is CASSLAGSAGNNQPQHF.

Notes on this clonotype: One junction end does not reproduce the germline sequence, and a read error may be involved. V usage is TRBV13 and J usage is TRBJ2-7, with TRBD1 identical over 9 bases. Germline loops: CDR1 PRHDT, CDR2 FYEKMQ (reference sequence). This CDR3 has 15 residues. CDR3 in amino acids: CVSSFRGTGSYEQYF. In DNA form, the CDR3 reads TGTGTCAGCAGCTTCCGCGGGACAGGGTCCTACGAGCAGTACTTC.

In its sample, this clonotype was seen a few times. The chain combines TRBV20-1 with TRBJ2-7; the match to TRBD2 covers 8 bases. Germline trimming cut 3 bases from V and 7 bases from J; bases unmatched to any gene: 8. Per germline, CDR1 DFQATT and CDR2 SNEGSKA (reference sequence). This CDR3 comprises 13 residues. The CDR3 DNA follows: TGCAGTGCTAGCGGGGGGGCTGTTTGGGAGCAGTACTTC. It is translated as CSASGGAVWEQYF.

The J gene is TRBJ2-3, the V gene TRBV20-1; TRBD2 matches at 12 bases. J gave up 5 bases and V 4 bases, and 7 bases lay outside the gene matches. The CDR3 extends over 15 amino acids. Per germline, CDR1 DFQATT and CDR2 SNEGSKA (reference sequence). CDR3 in amino acids: CSAIPPTSGGDTQYF. In nucleotides, the CDR3 is TGCAGTGCTATCCCTCCGACTAGCGGGGGAGATACGCAGTATTTT.

CDR3 nucleotide sequence: TGTGCCAGTAGTATTGGAGGAATTGATAGCTTCTACAATGAGCAGTTCTTC. Its protein is CASSIGGIDSFYNEQFF. The genes are TRBV19 and TRBJ2-1; a possible D gene is TRBD2 (5 bases). The CDR3 is made up of 17 amino acids. Trimming removed 3 bases at V and 3 bases at J, with 18 bases between. CDR1 is LNHDA, CDR2 SQIVND, per germline (reference sequence).

The chain couples TRBV7-6 to TRBJ2-7; 7 bases map to TRBD1. The CDR3 has 15 residues. V was clipped by 6 bases and J by 2 bases; unmatched bases: 10. From germline, CDR1 is SGHVS and CDR2 FNYEAQ. The CDR3 DNA follows: TGTGCCAGCAGTCCATTCACCGGGACAGCCTACGAGCAGTACTTC. It encodes CASSPFTGTAYEQYF.

The table lists this clonotype with many counts. CDR3 nucleotide sequence: TGTGCCAGCAGCCTGAGTACGGTCCCCGGGGCCAACGTCCTGACTTTC. This sequence encodes CASSLSTVPGANVLTF. V and J are TRBV7-6 and TRBJ2-6; no clear D. Looked up from germline, CDR1 is SGHVS and CDR2 is FNYEAQ. V was shortened by 5 bases and J by 4 bases, with 15 bases between the two germline ends. The CDR3 sequence is 16 residues long. The whole variable domain, filled in from reference TRBV7-6 and TRBJ2-6, reads GAGVSQSPRYKVTKRGQDVALRCDPISGHVSLYWYRQALGQGPEFLTYFNYEAQQDKSGLPNDRFSAERPEGSISTLTIQRTEQRDSAMYRCASSLSTVPGANVLTFGAGSRLTVL.

This clonotype was observed a handful of times. V and J are TRBV7-2 and TRBJ2-7; 7 bases match TRBD2. The CDR3 contains 15 residues. Trimming removed 5 bases from V and 0 bases from J; junction bases left unmatched: 7. Per germline, CDR1 SGHTA and CDR2 FQGNSA. The CDR3 DNA reads as TGTGCCAGCAGCCGAACACGGGGGGTCTCCTACGAGCAGTACTTC. Its protein is CASSRTRGVSYEQYF.

V is TRBV2 and J is TRBJ2-2, with D unresolved. Germline lookup yields CDR1 SNHLY and CDR2 FYNNEI. The CDR3 runs to 15 residues. V was trimmed by 1 base and J by 2 bases, leaving 8 bases between them. CDR3: CASSEGQRNTGELFF. CDR3 sequence (DNA): TGTGCCAGCAGTGAAGGGCAGAGAAACACCGGGGAGCTGTTTTTT.

This clonotype was seen more than once but under ten times. The chain uses TRBV24-1 and TRBJ2-2; tentative D call: TRBD1 (6 bases). CDR1 and CDR2 (germline): KGHDR, SFDVKD. Trimming pared 5 bases from V and 4 bases from J, leaving 19 bases between. The CDR3 totals 17 residues. The CDR3 nucleotides read TGTGCCACCAGTGTAAATTCGGACAGAGTCATCACCGGGGAGCTGTTTTTT. This gives the protein CATSVNSDRVITGELFF.

This sequence joins TRBV11-2 and TRBJ2-3; 8 bases line up with TRBD2. The CDR3 spans 18 residues. Per germline, CDR1 SGHAT and CDR2 FQNNGV. Germline trimming cut 1 base from V and 0 bases from J; bases unmatched to any gene: 9. CDR3 DNA: TGTGCCAGCAGCTTAGTTCCCGGCGGGGGGTCGAGCACAGATACGCAGTATTTT. Translation gives CASSLVPGGGSSTDTQYF.

This clonotype has a handful of counts. The chain couples TRBV5-1 to TRBJ1-2; the D gene is possibly TRBD1 (5 bases). The germline V gene encodes CDR1 SGHRS and CDR2 YFSETQ. Trimming took off 3 bases at V and 6 bases at J, with 18 bases between the two ends. The length of the CDR3 is 15 residues. CDR3 nucleotide sequence: TGCGCCAGCAGCTGGACGGGACGAACATGGAATGGCTACACCTTC. Its protein product is CASSWTGRTWNGYTF.